This T cell receptor beta chain was sequenced in a study of blood T cells in healthy people across ages. There are 17 residues in the CDR3. Germline-derived CDR1 and CDR2 are SEHNR and FQNEAQ (reference sequence). V lost 5 bases and J lost 1, with 20 bases in between. Alongside a J-beta primer mix, a sample-barcoded 5' primer served in a second PCR lasting roughly 7 to 11 cycles. Tags on each cDNA molecule came from a template-switch adaptor with 12 random nucleotides. TCRdb itself ran the 5' RACE reads through MiXCR, one entry per CDR3 protein. Among approximately 1.5 million distinct CDR3 sequences, 42% were seen once, and the ten largest hold around 4%.

The chain couples TRBV7-9 to TRBJ2-5; the D gene is possibly TRBD2 (6 bases). The sequenced sample was blood. The source is a woman between 18 and 29 years old in good health. The CDR3 here is CASSAGGVAAIQETQYF. Here the CDR3 DNA reads TGTGCCAGCAGCGCTGGGGGTGTAGCGGCAATCCAAGAGACCCAGTACTTC.